This T cell receptor beta chain appears in the sequencing data of a study of early T cells in non-severe SARS-CoV-2 infection. For the study at large: Unsorted whole blood bulk RNA was sequenced, with unpaired chains. The study's findings and limits: VDJdb matching skewed toward anti-spike CD8 responses, missing private and CD4 specificities.

The table lists this clonotype with a few counts. Its cognate antigen is unknown. This CDR3 comprises 15 residues. Germline CDR1 reads SGHVS; CDR2 reads FQNEAQ. V lost 0 bases, J lost 3 bases, and 11 bases lay in between. Attachment of unique molecular identifiers was made to individual cDNA molecules. TCRdb called the 5' RACE reads again in MiXCR, with one record for every CDR3 protein. The table has approximately 70,000 distinct CDR3 sequences, roughly 4.6% seen once. The input for sequencing was whole blood, taken at baseline. This TCR was sampled from an adult who was a healthcare worker with PCR-confirmed SARS-CoV-2 infection or an uninfected control (not recorded which). The donor label of this sample is uncertain. This rearrangement joins TRBV7-8 to TRBJ1-1; D ambiguous. The CDR3 loop is CASSLAGFLDTEAFF. The CDR3 DNA follows: TGTGCCAGCAGCTTAGCGGGGTTTCTTGACACTGAAGCTTTCTTT.